Here is one TCR beta chain with its context. The repertoire was sequenced with immunoSEQ multiplex PCR; TCRdb's copy has only in-frame clones and lacks some. The table includes 55,000 to 80,000 clones, over 75% detected once. This sample was included in a study of blood T cell repertoires in COVID-19. There are 14 residues in the CDR3. In germline, CDR1 is KGHSH, CDR2 LQKENI. The ends were cut back, 6 bases at V and 3 bases at J, with 12 bases in the middle. This TCR came from a human donor in a cohort sampled during active COVID-19. Sequencing was performed on peripheral blood. This sequence joins TRBV18 and TRBJ1-3; maybe TRBD1 (5 bases). The CDR3 region has the DNA TGTGCCAGCTCCCGTCAGGGCTTTGGAAACACCATATATTTT. This sequence encodes CASSRQGFGNTIYF.